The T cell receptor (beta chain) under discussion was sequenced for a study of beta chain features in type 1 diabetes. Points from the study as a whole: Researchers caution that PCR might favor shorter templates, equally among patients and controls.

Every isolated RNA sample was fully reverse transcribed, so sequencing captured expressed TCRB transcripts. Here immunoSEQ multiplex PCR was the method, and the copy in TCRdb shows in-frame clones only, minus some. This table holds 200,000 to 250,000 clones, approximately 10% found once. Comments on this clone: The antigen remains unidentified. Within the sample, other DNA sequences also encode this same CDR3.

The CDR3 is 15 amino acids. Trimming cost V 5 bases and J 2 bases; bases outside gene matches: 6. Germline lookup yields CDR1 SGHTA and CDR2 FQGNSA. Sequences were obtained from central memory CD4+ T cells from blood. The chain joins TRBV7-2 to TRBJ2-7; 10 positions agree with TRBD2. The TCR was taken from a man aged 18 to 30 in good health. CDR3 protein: CASSLRTSGTYEQYF. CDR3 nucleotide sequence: TGTGCCAGCAGCCTTCGGACTAGCGGAACCTACGAGCAGTACTTC.